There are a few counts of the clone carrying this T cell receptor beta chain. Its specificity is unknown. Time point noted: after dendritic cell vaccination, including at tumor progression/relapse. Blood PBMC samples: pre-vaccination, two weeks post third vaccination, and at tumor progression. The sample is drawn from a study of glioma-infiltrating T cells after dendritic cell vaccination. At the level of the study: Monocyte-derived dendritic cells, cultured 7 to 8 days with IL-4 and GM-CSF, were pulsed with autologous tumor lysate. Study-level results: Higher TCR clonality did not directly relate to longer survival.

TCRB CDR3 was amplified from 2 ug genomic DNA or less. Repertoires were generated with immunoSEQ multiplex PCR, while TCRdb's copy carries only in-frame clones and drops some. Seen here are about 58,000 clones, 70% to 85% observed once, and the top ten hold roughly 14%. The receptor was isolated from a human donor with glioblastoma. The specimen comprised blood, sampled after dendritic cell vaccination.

CDR3 region: CASSQGTDRGEKLFF. The CDR3 DNA reads TGCGCCAGCAGCCAAGGAACGGACAGGGGTGAAAAACTGTTTTTT. V usage is TRBV4-1 and J usage is TRBJ1-4; 9 positions match TRBD1. V trimming: 1 base; J trimming: 7 bases; junction bases outside the gene matches: 4. The CDR3 has 15 residues. From germline, CDR1 is MGHRA and CDR2 YSYEKL.